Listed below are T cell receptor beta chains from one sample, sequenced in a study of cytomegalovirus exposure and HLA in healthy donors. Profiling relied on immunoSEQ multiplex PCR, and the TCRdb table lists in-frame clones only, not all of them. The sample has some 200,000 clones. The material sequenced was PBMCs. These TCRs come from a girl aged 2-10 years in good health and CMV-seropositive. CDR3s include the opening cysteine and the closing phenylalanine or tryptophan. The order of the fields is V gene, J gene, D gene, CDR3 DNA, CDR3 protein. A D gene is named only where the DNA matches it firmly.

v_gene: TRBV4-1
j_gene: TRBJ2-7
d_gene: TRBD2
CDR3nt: TGCGCCAGCAGCCAAGCTAGCGGGGGCTCCTACGAGCAGTACTTC
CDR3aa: CASSQASGGSYEQYF

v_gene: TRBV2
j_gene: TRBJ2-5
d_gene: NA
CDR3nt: TGTGCCAGCAGTGTACTAGGAGAGACCCAGTACTTC
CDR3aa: CASSVLGETQYF

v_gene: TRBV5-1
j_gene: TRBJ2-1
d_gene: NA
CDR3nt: TGCGCCAGCAGCTTGGTGGGGGCCAATGAGCAGTTCTTC
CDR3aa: CASSLVGANEQFF

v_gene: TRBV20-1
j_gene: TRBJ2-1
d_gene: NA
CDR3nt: TGCAGTGCCAAGCGGGATGAGCAGTTCTTC
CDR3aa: CSAKRDEQFF

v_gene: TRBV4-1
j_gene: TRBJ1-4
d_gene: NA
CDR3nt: TGCGCCAGCAGTCCAGGGGCAACTAATGAAAAACTGTTTTTT
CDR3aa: CASSPGATNEKLFF

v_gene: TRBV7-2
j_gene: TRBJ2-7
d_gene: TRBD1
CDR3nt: TGTGCCAGCAGCTTAGCAGGGACAGGAGCATACGAGCAGTACTTC
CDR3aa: CASSLAGTGAYEQYF

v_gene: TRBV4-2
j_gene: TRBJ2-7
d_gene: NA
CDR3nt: TGTGCCAGCAGCCCCGGTCTGCCCTACGAGCAGTACTTC
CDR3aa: CASSPGLPYEQYF

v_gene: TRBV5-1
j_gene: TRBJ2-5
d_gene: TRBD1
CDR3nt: TGCGCCAGCAGCCTTTCCGTGACAGGGACAGAGACCCAGTACTTC
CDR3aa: CASSLSVTGTETQYF

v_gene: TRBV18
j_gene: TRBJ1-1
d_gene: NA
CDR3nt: TGTGCCAGCTCACCCGAGGGATCGAACACTGAAGCTTTCTTT
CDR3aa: CASSPEGSNTEAFF

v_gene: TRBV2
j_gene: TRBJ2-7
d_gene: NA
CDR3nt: TGTGCCAGCAGTGAAGATGCGGGGACTGGTTATAACGAGCAGTACTTC
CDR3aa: CASSEDAGTGYNEQYF

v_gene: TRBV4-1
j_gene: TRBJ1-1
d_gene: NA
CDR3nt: TGCGCCAGCAGCCCTGGAAGGGGGAACACTGAAGCTTTCTTT
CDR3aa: CASSPGRGNTEAFF

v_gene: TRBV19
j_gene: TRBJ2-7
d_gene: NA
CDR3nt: TGTGCCAGTAGTTCCGGGACACCGACCTACGAGCAGTACTTC
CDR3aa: CASSSGTPTYEQYF

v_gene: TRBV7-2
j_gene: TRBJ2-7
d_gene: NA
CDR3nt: TGTGCCAGCAGCTTAGATCCTCCTTATGCGGGTGGTTCCTACGAGCAGTACTTC
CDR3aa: CASSLDPPYAGGSYEQYF

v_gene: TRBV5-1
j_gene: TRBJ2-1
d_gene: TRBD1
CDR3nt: TGCGCCAGCAGCTTGGAGGACAGGTACAATGAGCAGTTCTTC
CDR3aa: CASSLEDRYNEQFF

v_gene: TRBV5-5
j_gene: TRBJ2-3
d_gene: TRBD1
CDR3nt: TGTGCCAGCAGTAAACCGGGACAGCTCACAGATACGCAGTATTTT
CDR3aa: CASSKPGQLTDTQYF

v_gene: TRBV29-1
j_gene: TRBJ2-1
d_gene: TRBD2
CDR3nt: TGCAGCGTTCGACTAGCGGGTGAGATCTACAATGAGCAGTTCTTC
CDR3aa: CSVRLAGEIYNEQFF

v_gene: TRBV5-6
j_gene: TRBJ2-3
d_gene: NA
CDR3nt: TGTGCCAGCAGCTCTAGGTTAAGGACAGATACGCAGTATTTT
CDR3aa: CASSSRLRTDTQYF

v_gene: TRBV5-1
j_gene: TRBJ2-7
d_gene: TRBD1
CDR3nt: TGCGCCAGCAGCTCGGGACAGGGGGCTTACGAGCAGTACTTC
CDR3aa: CASSSGQGAYEQYF

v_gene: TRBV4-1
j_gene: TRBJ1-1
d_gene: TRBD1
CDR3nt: TGCGCCAGCAGCCGCCTGGGACAGGAAAACACTGAAGCTTTCTTT
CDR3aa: CASSRLGQENTEAFF

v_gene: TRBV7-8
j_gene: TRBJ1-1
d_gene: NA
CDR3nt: TGTGCCAGCAGCTTACGGGCGGGTACTGAAGCTTTCTTT
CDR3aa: CASSLRAGTEAFF

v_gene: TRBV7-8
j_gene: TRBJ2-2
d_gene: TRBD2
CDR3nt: TGTGCCAGCAGCTTGGGACTAGCGGGAGGAGTGACCGGGGAGCTGTTTTTT
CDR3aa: CASSLGLAGGVTGELFF

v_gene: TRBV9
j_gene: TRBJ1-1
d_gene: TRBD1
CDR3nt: TGTGCCAGCAGCTCCCCAAGGACAGGGGACTCGAACACTGAAGCTTTCTTT
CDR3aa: CASSSPRTGDSNTEAFF

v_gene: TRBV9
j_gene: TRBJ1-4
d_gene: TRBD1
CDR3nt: TGTGCCAGCAGCGTCAGGGGGCAGTGGGATGAAAAACTGTTTTTT
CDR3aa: CASSVRGQWDEKLFF

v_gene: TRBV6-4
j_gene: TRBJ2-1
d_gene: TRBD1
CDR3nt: TGTGCCAGCAGTGGGGGACAGGGGGTCCACAATGAGCAGTTCTTC
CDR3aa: CASSGGQGVHNEQFF

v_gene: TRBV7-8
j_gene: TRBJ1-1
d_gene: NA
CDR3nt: TGTGCCAGCAGCCCAGTAGACGGCCTCGGGGAAGCTTTCTTT
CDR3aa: CASSPVDGLGEAFF

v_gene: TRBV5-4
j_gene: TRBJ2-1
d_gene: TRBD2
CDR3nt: TGTGCCAGCAGCTTGGACACTAGCGGAGCATACAATGAGCAGTTCTTC
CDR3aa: CASSLDTSGAYNEQFF

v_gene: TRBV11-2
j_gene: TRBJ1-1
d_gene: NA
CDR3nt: TGTGCCACCGGGCGTACAGCTCGGGGAGCTTTCTTT
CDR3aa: CATGRTARGAFF

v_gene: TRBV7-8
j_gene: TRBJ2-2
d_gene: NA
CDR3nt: TGTGCCAGCAGCTTTGAGGGTAACACCGGGGAGCTGTTTTTT
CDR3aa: CASSFEGNTGELFF

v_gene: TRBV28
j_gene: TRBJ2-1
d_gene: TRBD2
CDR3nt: TGTGCCAGCAGCCTGGGACTAGCGCTGGATGAGCAGTTCTTC
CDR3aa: CASSLGLALDEQFF

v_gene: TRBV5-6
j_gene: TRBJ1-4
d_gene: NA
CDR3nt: TGTGCCAGCAGCTTGGGGGGGGAGGCCTCGGGAAAACTGTTTTTT
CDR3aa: CASSLGGEASGKLFF

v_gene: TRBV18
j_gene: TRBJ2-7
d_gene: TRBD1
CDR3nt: TGTGCCAGCTCACCACCGGTGCAGGGGGTTGGATCCTACGAGCAGTACTTC
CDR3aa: CASSPPVQGVGSYEQYF

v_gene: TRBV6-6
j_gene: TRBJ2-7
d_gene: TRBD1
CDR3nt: TGTGCCAGCACCCCGGGACAGGCGTTCTACGAGCAGTACTTC
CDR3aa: CASTPGQAFYEQYF

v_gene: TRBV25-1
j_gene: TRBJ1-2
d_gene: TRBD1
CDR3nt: TGTGCCAGCAGTGTAGGGACAGGGGCTGGCAGAGGCTACACCTTC
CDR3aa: CASSVGTGAGRGYTF

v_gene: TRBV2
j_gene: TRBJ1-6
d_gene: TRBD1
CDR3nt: TGTGCCAGCAGAGCACAGGGGGCTCTGTATTCACCCCTCCACTTT
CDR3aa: CASRAQGALYSPLHF

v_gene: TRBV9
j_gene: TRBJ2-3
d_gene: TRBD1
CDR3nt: TGTGCCAGCAGCGACCGGGACAGGGGTTCTTACACAGATACGCAGTATTTT
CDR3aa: CASSDRDRGSYTDTQYF

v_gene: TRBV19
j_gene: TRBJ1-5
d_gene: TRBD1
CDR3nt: TGTGCCAGTAGTATCAGGGGGCGACAGCCCCAGCATTTT
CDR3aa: CASSIRGRQPQHF

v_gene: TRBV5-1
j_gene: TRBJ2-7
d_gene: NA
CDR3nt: TGCGCCAGCAGCTTGATTGAAACGGGGGGCTTTTACGAGCAGTACTTC
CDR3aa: CASSLIETGGFYEQYF

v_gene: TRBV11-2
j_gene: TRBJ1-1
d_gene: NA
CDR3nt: TGTGCCAGCCGTGAACAGGGAACTGAAGCTTTCTTT
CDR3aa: CASREQGTEAFF

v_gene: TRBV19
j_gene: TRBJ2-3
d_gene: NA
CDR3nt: TGTGCCAGTAGTACGCACTCAACCACAGATACGCAGTATTTT
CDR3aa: CASSTHSTTDTQYF

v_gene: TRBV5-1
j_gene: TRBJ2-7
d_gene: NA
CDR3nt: TGCGCCAGCAGCTTGTCTAGCGCCTACGAGCAGTACTTC
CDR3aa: CASSLSSAYEQYF

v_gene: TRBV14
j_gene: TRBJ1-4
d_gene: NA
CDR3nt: TGTGCCAGCAGCCAAGACGGACACACCGGTAATGAAAAACTGTTTTTT
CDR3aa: CASSQDGHTGNEKLFF

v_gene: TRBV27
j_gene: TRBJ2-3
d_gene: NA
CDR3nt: TGTGCCAGCAGTTTATCGGCCAGCACAGATACGCAGTATTTT
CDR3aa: CASSLSASTDTQYF

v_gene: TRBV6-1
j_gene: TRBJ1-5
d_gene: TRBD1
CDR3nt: TGTGCCAGCACTCGGGGGACAGGGAATCAGCCCCAGCATTTT
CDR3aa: CASTRGTGNQPQHF

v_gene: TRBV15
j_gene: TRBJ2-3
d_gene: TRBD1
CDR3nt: TGTGCCACCAGCAGAGGGACAGGGGGCAGTGGCACAGATACGCAGTATTTT
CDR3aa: CATSRGTGGSGTDTQYF

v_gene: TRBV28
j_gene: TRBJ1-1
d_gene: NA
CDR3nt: TGTGCCAGCAGTTTCTGGAACACTGAAGCTTTCTTT
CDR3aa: CASSFWNTEAFF

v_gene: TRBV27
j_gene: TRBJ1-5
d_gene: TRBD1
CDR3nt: TGTGCCAGCAGTTTATCTTCTGGGACAGCTCTCAATCAGCCCCAGCATTTT
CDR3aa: CASSLSSGTALNQPQHF

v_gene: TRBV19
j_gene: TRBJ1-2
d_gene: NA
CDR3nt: TGTGCCAGTAGTGGCTGGGGACTTGGCTACACCTTC
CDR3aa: CASSGWGLGYTF

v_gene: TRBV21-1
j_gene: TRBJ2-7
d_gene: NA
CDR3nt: TGTGCCAGCAGCCAAAACGGGGTATACGAGCAGTACTTC
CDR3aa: CASSQNGVYEQYF

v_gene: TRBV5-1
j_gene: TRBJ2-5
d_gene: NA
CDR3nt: TGCGCCAGCAGCCCCAACCCACAGGGTTCGGAGACCCAGTACTTC
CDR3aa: CASSPNPQGSETQYF

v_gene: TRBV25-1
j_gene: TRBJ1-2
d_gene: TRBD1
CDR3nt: TGTGCCAGCAGATCCGGGACAGATCCTATGAGCGGTGGCTACACCTTC
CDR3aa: CASRSGTDPMSGGYTF

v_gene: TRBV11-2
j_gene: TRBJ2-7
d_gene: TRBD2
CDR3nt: TGTGCCAGCAGCTCCCCACCGGGAGGTAGCGGCTACGAGCAGTACTTC
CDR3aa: CASSSPPGGSGYEQYF

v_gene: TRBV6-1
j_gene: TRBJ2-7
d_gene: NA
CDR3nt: TGTGCCAGCAGTGACGCCTACGAGCAGTACTTC
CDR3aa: CASSDAYEQYF